This T cell receptor beta chain was observed in a study of cytomegalovirus exposure and HLA in healthy donors (dated by TCRdb to about 2017). As for the study more broadly: According to an earlier analysis of a few hundred of the donors, roughly 180 million T cells yielded 120 million or so unique TCR beta sequences and about 300 Gb of sequence data. The genetic ancestry cluster associated with self-reported Caucasian donors included 65% to 90% of the 300 to 400 genotyped donors. The study used immunosequencing to profile the T cell repertoires of around 600 subjects and linked those repertoires to cytomegalovirus serostatus. To predict cytomegalovirus infection status, the study combined high-throughput TCR immunosequencing, statistical association of individual TCRs with disease status, and machine learning. Class I and class II HLA loci were covered by the typing at four-digit resolution. In a later genetic analysis, genome-wide SNP genotypes for about 55% of the roughly 670 donors were used, and that subset was treated as a discovery cohort. Across 398 genotyped donors of the cohort, an average of about 220,000 unique TCR beta nucleotide sequences per donor were sequenced, and 15% to 20% of those sequences were non-productive. A later analysis re-analyzed previously published TCR beta repertoires from about 730 donors and added high-resolution HLA genotyping to study TCR occurrence patterns. The number of typed donors differed by locus: 629-630 for A, B, C, DRB1 and DQB1; 522 for DQA1; approximately 610 for DPA1; and roughly 470 for DPB1. Because of strong linkage in the cohort, five DR-DQ haplotypes were treated as single units for association and clustering. An earlier analysis of more than 450 of the donors used high-throughput TCR beta sequencing to judge whether each TCR beta V gene segment behaved as functional or pseudogenic. Along with the approximately 700-subject first cohort, a separate validation cohort of 120 different subjects was used. Rather than drawing on any new phenotypic data, the later analysis identified candidate immune exposures from TCR beta sequences and the way those sequences occurred across donors. Around 320 gigabases of sequencing data and approximately 80 million unique TCR sequences were included in an early release covering roughly 600 HLA-typed donors. All discovery cohort repertoires had been generated using a single sequencing platform. Donor age, sex, ethnicity and CMV serostatus were collected together with the repertoire data. The study aimed to test whether signatures of past pathogen exposure could be identified by cataloging public T cell receptors.

The CDR3 contains 12 residues, cysteine and phenylalanine counted. Only the CDR3 DNA is retained, 36 bases long and in frame from the first base. As encoded in the germline V gene, CDR1 is SGHRS while CDR2 is YFSETQ. Ends trimmed: V by 0 bases, J by 14 bases; bases unmatched to a gene: 1. General study outcomes and caveats: Around 16 rarely observed V segments, including chromosome 9 orphons, were excluded from the earlier analysis of approximately 600 of the donors because counts were too low. Roughly uniform sequencing depth across donors was assumed in presence/absence analyses, although this assumption may not hold. According to the authors, the approach could potentially be generalized to other disease states and immunological phenotypes. According to a later analysis, TCR association rates differed among HLA loci, with DRB1 alleles showing the most associated TCRs and HLA-C alleles showing the fewest. Cytomegalovirus status was reported to be diagnosed by the classifier with high specificity and sensitivity in both the original and validation cohorts. Some IMGT-functional V segments, including TRBV6-2 and TRBV6-3, could not be told apart with the 87-base-pair reads, so those segments were excluded. Immune exposure information for the cohort was limited to CMV serostatus. A further reported finding was that TCR beta sequences accurately predicted the HLA-A and HLA-B alleles for most subjects in the first cohort. Strong co-occurrence of HLA alleles, especially DR and DQ, made assigning TCR associations to individual alleles difficult. In this cohort, only TCR beta chains were sequenced, and detectable features were limited by the absence of alpha or paired-chain data. A later analysis found that most CMV-associated TCR beta chains appeared HLA-restricted, with HLA associations seemingly driven largely by CMV exposure. A later genetic analysis associated a missense DCLRE1C variant with V-gene and J-gene trimming of TCR beta chains, and an independent cohort replicated the association. In a later analysis, HLA-associated TCR beta chains were found to be more clonally expanded and to have lower generation probabilities than equally common non-associated chains. In a later analysis, 15,000 to 20,000 TCR beta sequences were associated with specific HLA alleles at a false discovery rate of 0.05. According to a later genetic analysis, donors in an Asian-associated ancestry cluster had fewer N-insertions in productive TCRs than the approximately 690-donor mean. HLA typing was unavailable for some donors at each locus, so association tests used only the typed subset. Across donors, most TCR sequences were observed very rarely, whereas some public TCRs were present in many individuals. An earlier analysis of 587 of the donors showed that most TCR beta V segments appeared in productive rearrangements either about 90% or about 30% of the time, which broadly matched IMGT annotations. The study listed 150 to 200 TCR beta chains as associated with cytomegalovirus. A later analysis reported that several top co-occurrence clusters appeared linked to parvovirus B19, influenza, CMV and Epstein-Barr virus. In vitro tests confirmed that a few of the cytomegalovirus-associated TCR beta chains recognize cytomegalovirus antigens. The sequencing pipeline was judged likely to have produced a cluster of highly shared sequence variants as a technical artifact. Linkage disequilibrium might explain the correlated functional status among segregating V segments, but an unknown experimental factor could not be ruled out.

Libraries were constructed by the immunoSEQ multiplex PCR assay. A mixture of 60 forward primers for TCR Vbeta segments and 13 reverse primers for TCR Jbeta segments was used in the multiplex PCR. Amplification of the CDR3 region of rearranged TCR beta genes was performed with a multiplex PCR assay on genomic DNA. On the Illumina HiSeq System, the amplified TCR beta libraries were sequenced as 87-base-pair reads. Per the original workflow: A later analysis counted about 80 million unique TCR beta chains across the 550 to 750 repertoires, and some 11 million of these chains were shared by at least two donors. Raw reads were error-corrected and collapsed into unique sequences by a nearest-neighbor algorithm in which closely related sequences were merged to remove PCR and sequencing errors. V, D and J gene segments were assigned by aligning CDR3 sequences to IMGT reference sequences. For a sequence to be retained, a match of at least six nucleotides to both a V gene segment and a J gene segment was required. Rearrangements were classified as productive when the CDR3 lacked stop codons and remained in frame with V and J, and all other rearrangements were classified as non-productive. Following IMGT convention, CDR3 was defined as the stretch from the second conserved V-encoded cysteine up to the conserved J-encoded phenylalanine. The earlier analysis of 500 to 750 of the donors excluded any sequence lacking an unambiguous match to a single V gene segment. In an earlier analysis of 587 of the donors, V segments were called functional above 56.7% productive rearrangements and were called segregating when the between-donor standard deviation exceeded 5%. A statistical classification framework was built to diagnose cytomegalovirus status from the catalog of TCR beta chain sequences. A later analysis assigned V and J genes by comparing TCR nucleotide sequences with IMGT/GENE-DB human TR gene sequences. Using the TCRdist pipeline, a later analysis assigned CDR3 sequences along with most-parsimonious VDJ recombination scenarios. In a later analysis, each TCR beta chain was defined by its CDR3 amino acid sequence together with its V-gene family, and reads lacking a unique V-gene family were excluded. As a way to deal with suspected cross-contamination and a sequencing artifact, a later analysis dropped approximately 590 nucleotide sequences that were highly shared and had low generation probability. In a later analysis, a clonal expansion index for each public chain was calculated from normalized within-repertoire ranks of inferred template counts. In a later analysis, generation probabilities were computed with a VDJ recombination model fitted to out-of-frame rearrangements, and the resulting probabilities were checked against IGoR. A later analysis scored TCR-TCR, TCR-HLA and TCR-CMV co-occurrence with hypergeometric tests, applying a repertoire-size bias correction to TCR pairs. A later analysis estimated false discovery rates by permuting HLA or CMV assignments 20 times. In a later analysis, co-occurring TCRs were grouped using DBSCAN, and TCRdist sequence similarity was added for clustering within HLA-allele-positive subsets. Repertoires with fewer than 30,000 or more than 120,000 public chains, plus five repertoires with anomalous nucleotide sharing, were excluded from co-occurrence clustering. The table was pulled from immuneACCESS by TCRdb, which kept in-frame rearrangements only. Such tables lose some clones; where checked, under half of the loss comes from unresolved V genes, and the rest has no known cause. V and J calls and clone size are given by that table; D and trimming were obtained from the DNA. This sample holds roughly 200,000 clones; roughly 70% were observed only once. The top ten clonotypes cover roughly 2.5% of the sample.

As for this clone: It lacks a known antigen. Base qualities were left out, and no much larger clone turns up one base away.

In total, fewer than 750 healthy bone marrow donors made up the cohort. All cohort members were sampled while nominally healthy, although unrecorded immune exposures were likely present. The donor was CMV seropositive and belonged to the group of about 290 seropositive cohort members. Each donor provided a peripheral blood sample, and peripheral blood mononuclear cells were used for TCR beta sequencing. The Qiagen DNeasy Blood Extraction Kit was used to extract genomic DNA from the blood cell samples. The origin of this receptor is a man between 35 and 55 years old in good health and CMV-seropositive. The chain was built from TRBV5-1 and TRBJ1-6, with TRBD1 matching 8 junction bases. Sequences were obtained from PBMCs. The CDR3 amino acid sequence is: CASSLGTGSLHF. The DNA sequence is TGCGCCAGCAGCTTGGGGACAGGGTCCCTCCACTTT.